Following are 30 T cell receptor beta chains from one sample sequenced in a study of blood T cells in healthy people across ages. A second PCR of 7 to 11 cycles used a sample-barcoded 5' primer and a J-beta primer mix. TCRdb re-called the 5' RACE reads through MiXCR, storing one row per CDR3 protein. The data show about 780,000 distinct CDR3 sequences, with about half seen just once and 15% to 20% held by the top ten. Sequencing was done on a sample of blood. The receptors were sampled from an elderly man in good health.

CDR3 sequence (DNA): TGCGCCAGCAGCCCTCTTAAGGATACGCAGTATTTT. It codes for CASSPLKDTQYF. This chain connects TRBV5-1 to TRBJ2-3; D remains ambiguous. The ends were cut back, 4 bases at V and 6 bases at J, with 9 bases in the middle. The germline V gene has CDR1 SGHRS and CDR2 YFSETQ. This CDR3 is built from 12 residues.

This clonotype was picked up many times. This chain links TRBV4-2 with TRBJ2-7; 9 nucleotides match TRBD1. This CDR3 is built from 14 residues. V lost 4 bases to trimming and J lost 6 bases; unmatched junction nucleotides: 7. CDR1 and CDR2 (germline): LGHNA, YNFKEQ. The CDR3 sequence is CASSRGQGNSEQYF. The CDR3 DNA sequence: TGTGCCAGCAGCCGGGGACAGGGTAACAGCGAGCAGTACTTC.

The rearrangement links TRBV7-9 to TRBJ2-1; 7 bases fit TRBD2. Trimming took 3 bases from V and 15 from J; bases not matched to a gene: 14. CDR1 and CDR2 from the germline V gene are SEHNR and FQNEAQ (reference sequence). This CDR3 comprises 14 residues. CDR3 nucleotides: TGTGCCAGCAGCTTCAGAACCCTAGCGGACCAGATGTTCTTC. It specifies CASSFRTLADQMFF.

This clonotype showed up many times. V and J are TRBV29-1 and TRBJ2-1; 7 bases map to TRBD2. CDR1 and CDR2 from the germline V gene are SQVTM and ANQGSEA. This CDR3 comprises 14 residues. V lost 8 bases and J lost 0; bases outside the gene matches: 7. CDR3 sequence (DNA): TGCAGCCTGCGTAGCGGGCCCTCCTACAATGAGCAGTTCTTC. Translated, it gives CSLRSGPSYNEQFF.

The chain has TRBV7-9 and TRBJ2-1; D might be TRBD1 (6 bases). Germline CDR1 SEHNR, CDR2 FQNEAQ (reference sequence). Trimming pared 5 bases from V and 7 bases from J, leaving 18 bases between. The CDR3 has 15 residues. The CDR3 region is CASSENQGFKNEQFF. The DNA for the CDR3 is TGTGCCAGCAGCGAGAACCAGGGGTTTAAGAATGAGCAGTTCTTC.

The genes are TRBV5-1 and TRBJ2-3; D gene ambiguous. Trimming shortened V by 1 base and J by 6 bases, and 9 bases separated the two germline ends. The CDR3 extends over 13 amino acids. In germline, CDR1 is SGHRS, CDR2 YFSETQ. CDR3: CASSLTVPDTQYF. CDR3 DNA sequence: TGCGCCAGCAGCTTGACAGTCCCGGATACGCAGTATTTT.

CDR3: CASSYRGPDYGYTF. CDR3 in DNA: TGTGCCAGCAGTTACAGGGGGCCAGACTATGGCTACACCTTC. The gene calls are TRBV6-5 and TRBJ1-2, with 7 nucleotides matching TRBD1. With 2 bases clipped from V and 3 bases from J, the junction kept 3 bases outside the gene matches. CDR1 is MNHEY and CDR2 is SVGAGI in the germline V gene. The length of the CDR3 is 14 residues.

This clonotype was found a few times. The chain uses TRBV20-1 and TRBJ2-1; 12 nucleotides align to TRBD2. Germline V gene data show CDR1 as DFQATT and CDR2 as SNEGSKA (reference sequence). The CDR3 is 15 amino acids. J was trimmed by 3 bases and V by 4 bases; bases with no gene match: 4. CDR3 nucleotides: TGCAGTGCTACACCACTAGCGGGAGGCTACAATGAGCAGTTCTTC. This translates into CSATPLAGGYNEQFF.

This clonotype was recorded many times. The chain carries TRBV12-3 or TRBV12-4 and TRBJ2-7, with unresolved D. The CDR3 runs to 14 residues. The V and J ends lost 5 bases and 3 bases respectively, with 14 bases between them. CDR3 region: CASSRSHSRYEQYF. CDR3 coding DNA: TGTGCCAGCAGTCGTTCCCACTCCCGCTACGAGCAGTACTTC.

The chain combines TRBV20-1 with TRBJ1-2; D might be TRBD1 (5 bases). Germline V lookup: CDR1 DFQATT, CDR2 SNEGSKA (reference sequence). This CDR3 has 13 residues. The V end lost 8 bases, the J end lost 8 bases, and 21 bases lay between the germline ends. CDR3 in amino acids: CSPRRERGAGYTF. The CDR3 DNA follows: TGCAGTCCCCGTAGGGAAAGGGGAGCCGGCTACACCTTC.

The genes are TRBV28 and TRBJ2-6; 10 positions match TRBD1. The CDR3 runs to 16 residues. Germline values: CDR1 MDHEN, CDR2 SYDVKM. J was trimmed by 2 bases and V by 6 bases; bases with no gene match: 4. CDR3 region: CASRTGGAAGANVLTF. Here the CDR3 DNA reads TGTGCCAGCAGGACAGGGGGCGCAGCTGGGGCCAACGTCCTGACTTTC.

The V gene is TRBV4-1, the J gene TRBJ1-2, with a weak D call TRBD1 (5 bases). V lost 1 base to trimming and J lost 0 bases, with 9 bases between them. Germline V gene data show CDR1 as MGHRA and CDR2 as YSYEKL. The CDR3 has 15 amino acids. CDR3 region: CASSQAGTTNYGYTF. CDR3 nucleotide sequence: TGCGCCAGCAGCCAAGCTGGGACGACTAACTATGGCTACACCTTC.

The CDR3 loop reads CASSLGTSGSNEQFF. CDR3 DNA: TGTGCCAGCAGTTTAGGGACTAGCGGGAGCAATGAGCAGTTCTTC. This chain joins TRBV27 and TRBJ2-1; TRBD2 aligns across 14 bases. CDR1 is MNHEY and CDR2 is SMNVEV in the germline V gene (reference sequence). Germline trimming cut 2 bases from V and 6 bases from J; bases unmatched to any gene: 0. The CDR3 totals 15 residues.

This clonotype was detected only a few times. The J gene is TRBJ2-7, the V gene TRBV25-1; D ambiguous. This CDR3 has 14 residues. The V end lost 5 bases, the J end lost 0 bases, and 11 bases lay between the germline ends. Germline-derived CDR1 and CDR2 are MGHDK and SYGVNS. CDR3 nucleotides: TGTGCCAGCAGTAACGCAGAGAGCTCCTACGAGCAGTACTTC. It encodes CASSNAESSYEQYF.

This clonotype was seen at least ten times. V and J are TRBV10-3 and TRBJ2-3; TRBD2 matches at 14 bases. This CDR3 is 15 amino acids long. The V gene's germline CDR1 is ENHRY and CDR2 SYGVKD. The J segment lost 5 bases and the V segment lost 11 bases, leaving 9 bases of the junction unmatched. The CDR3 region is CAVAGTSGRKDTQYF. The CDR3 nucleotides read TGTGCCGTCGCCGGGACTAGCGGGAGAAAAGATACGCAGTATTTT.

This chain links TRBV4-1 with TRBJ2-2; possible D gene TRBD2, 7 bases. This CDR3 contains 16 residues. Germline CDR1 reads MGHRA; CDR2 reads YSYEKL. Trimming removed 4 bases from V and 8 bases from J, with 20 bases in between. Here the CDR3 DNA reads TGCGCCAGCAGCCTCTCGGGGGGCGGTGCGGAAGGGGAGCTGTTTTTT. Translation gives CASSLSGGGAEGELFF.

Notes on this clonotype: Given a much more abundant clone one base away, this may be a read error. The rearrangement joins TRBV7-2 to TRBJ2-4, with a tentative D call TRBD1 (6 bases). The last part of the DNA fits TRBJ2-5 better; the J call may be wrong. Germline loops: CDR1 SGHTA, CDR2 FQGNSA. CDR3 size: 14 residues. The DNA for the CDR3 is TGTGCCAGCAGCCCCAGCCCGGACAGAGAGACCCAGTACTTC. It codes for CASSPSPDRETQYF.

The chain joins TRBV7-6 to TRBJ2-4; no clear D. The DNA matches TRBJ2-7 better at its end, which makes the J call doubtful. The germline CDR1 and CDR2 sequences are SGHVS and FNYEAQ. The CDR3 extends over 14 amino acids. This chain's CDR3 is CASSLGVNDHEQYF. DNA of the CDR3: TGTGCCAGCAGCTTAGGTGTCAACGACCACGAGCAGTACTTC.

This chain uses TRBV7-6 with TRBJ2-1, with D hard to call. V lost 4 bases, J lost 9 bases, and 19 bases lay in between. CDR1 and CDR2 (germline): SGHVS, FNYEAQ. The CDR3 consists of 15 residues. CDR3 DNA sequence: TGTGCCAGCAGCTCCTCGATCCCCGGAGTCAGTGAGCAGTTCTTC. It specifies CASSSSIPGVSEQFF.

This clonotype showed up just a few times. The chain links TRBV19 to TRBJ2-7, with D possibly matching TRBD1 (6 bases). This CDR3 has 14 amino acids. Germline loops: CDR1 LNHDA, CDR2 SQIVND (reference sequence). V was shortened by 3 bases and J by 5 bases, with 14 bases between the two germline ends. The CDR3 DNA follows: TGTGCCAGTAGTATGATGACAGGAAGAAACGAGCAGTACTTC. It encodes CASSMMTGRNEQYF.

This clonotype was counted only a few times. V gene TRBV11-3 combines with J gene TRBJ2-3, with TRBD2 matching 7 bases. The CDR3 covers 16 residues. CDR1 is SGHNT and CDR2 is YENEEA in the germline V gene. V lost 7 bases and J lost 8; bases outside the gene matches: 18. CDR3 residues: CASTATGTKLLSTQYF. CDR3 DNA: TGTGCCAGCACCGCCACCGGGACTAAGCTCCTTAGTACGCAGTATTTT.

The chain recombines TRBV7-2 with TRBJ1-2, with 7 bases identical to TRBD1. The germline gives CDR1 SGHTA, CDR2 FQGNSA. The CDR3 runs 13 residues. The ends lost 3 bases at V and 5 bases at J; junction bases unmatched: 3. The CDR3, as DNA: TGTGCCAGCAGCTTCACAGGGGTGTATGGCTACACCTTC. Translated, it gives CASSFTGVYGYTF.

This chain joins TRBV28 and TRBJ2-6; a weak D match, TRBD1 (6 bases). There are 16 residues in the CDR3. Between the trimmed V and J ends, which lost 5 bases and 2 bases, there was a span of 13 bases. Germline V CDR1 and CDR2: MDHEN, SYDVKM. The CDR3 here is CASSKRGNTGANVLTF. CDR3 in DNA: TGTGCCAGCAGTAAAAGGGGGAACACTGGGGCCAACGTCCTGACTTTC.

This clonotype was counted many times. V and J are TRBV4-3 and TRBJ1-1, with 8 bases aligning to TRBD1. Losses at the gene ends were 0 bases for V and 6 bases for J; bases not matched to a gene: 6. The CDR3 has 15 residues. Germline lookup yields CDR1 LGHNA and CDR2 YSLEER. CDR3 nucleotide sequence: TGCGCCAGCAGCCAAGATTTCCAGGGGGCTGCTGAAGCTTTCTTT. It specifies CASSQDFQGAAEAFF.

With regard to this clonotype: A much larger clone differs from this one at a single base, so this may be a read error. The chain couples TRBV20-1 to TRBJ2-3; 7 nucleotides align to TRBD2. There are 13 residues in the CDR3. Trimming cost V 1 base and J 4 bases; bases outside gene matches: 2. The germline V gene has CDR1 DFQATT and CDR2 SNEGSKA (reference sequence). The CDR3 protein is CSARGGGADTQYF. Here the CDR3 DNA reads TGCAGTGCTAGAGGGGGGGGGGCAGATACGCAGTATTTT.

The chain couples TRBV29-1 to TRBJ2-3; D tentatively fits TRBD1 or TRBD2 (5 bases each). Per the germline V gene, CDR1 is SQVTM and CDR2 is ANQGSEA. Trimming pared 1 base from V and 0 bases from J, leaving 11 bases between. This CDR3 is 15 amino acids long. The chain's CDR3 is CSVEAGTPSTDTQYF. The CDR3, as DNA: TGCAGCGTTGAAGCCGGGACGCCTAGCACAGATACGCAGTATTTT.

This chain joins TRBV4-3 and TRBJ2-1, with 9 bases that match TRBD2. Germline V gene data show CDR1 as LGHNA and CDR2 as YSLEER. Trimming at V came to 4 bases and at J to 9 bases, leaving 7 bases not matched to a gene. The CDR3 length is 14 residues. CDR3 bases: TGCGCCAGCAGCCTCGGACTAGCGATCGCTGAGCAGTTCTTC. Encoded protein: CASSLGLAIAEQFF.

This chain joins TRBV3-1 and TRBJ2-4; 9 bases are a match to TRBD1. The CDR3 is made up of 17 amino acids. CDR1 and CDR2 (germline): LGHDT, YNNKEL (reference sequence). Trimming at V came to 4 bases and at J to 8 bases, leaving 15 bases not matched to a gene. DNA for the CDR3: TGTGCCAGCAGCCGAAGACCGGACAGGGGAGTACTGGACATTCAGTACTTC. Protein product: CASSRRPDRGVLDIQYF.

CDR3 DNA: TGTGCCAGCTCACCTACAGGACAGAGATACAATGAGCAGTACTTC. Residues: CASSPTGQRYNEQYF. V usage is TRBV18 and J usage is TRBJ2-1, with D perhaps TRBD1 (6 bases). The J call is uncertain, as TRBJ2-7 better fits the DNA end. The CDR3 length is 15 residues. Per the germline V gene, CDR1 is KGHSH and CDR2 is LQKENI.

CDR3 coding DNA: TGTGCCAGCAGTCACGCCGGGACAGGCTATGGCTACACCTTC. The encoded protein is CASSHAGTGYGYTF. The chain has TRBV27 and TRBJ1-2, with 8 bases identical to TRBD1. The CDR3 is 14 amino acids. Germline V gene data show CDR1 as MNHEY and CDR2 as SMNVEV (reference sequence). V lost 5 bases and J lost 4; bases outside the gene matches: 6.